This T cell receptor beta chain was identified during a study of CD8 T cells in Susac syndrome (dated by TCRdb to about 2019). With respect to the entire study: Repertoire sequencing was used to test whether CD8+ T cell activation and differentiation in Susac syndrome was antigen driven. Beyond this particular receptor, the publication reports: The number of individuals in the TCR sequencing and HLA analysis was recognized as being relatively small.

RNA was extracted using the RNeasy kit, and about 0.45 to 1 ug of the RNA was reverse transcribed with random hexamers. TCR beta CDR3 regions were amplified with the immunoSEQ multiplex PCR assay covering 54 Vbeta and 13 Jbeta segments. PCR amplification bias was corrected using a synthetic template baseline for primer optimization and computational correction. Turning to the authors' computational methods: Reads were assigned to V, D and J genes according to IMGT and analyzed in immunoSEQ Analyzer, with only productive sequences retained. Clonality was calculated as one minus the Shannon entropy normalized by log2 of the number of productive unique sequences. For each patient and control, public and private clones were evaluated within the 100 most prevalent clones. Clones were defined as Susac-specific if absent from the healthy and MS cohorts, from under 1,200 published viral clones and from other ImmuneACCESS disease sequences. Through fastp at Q25 and MiXCR, TCRdb rebuilt clones from the public reads, retaining in-frame beta chains. When rows share a CDR3 protein, they turn into one entry using the most common DNA and genes. These V and J calls derive from TCRdb rather than the authors' analysis. Recorded for this sample are some 180,000 distinct CDR3 sequences; 80% to 95% of them occurred a single time. 0.095% to 0.12% of the sample is taken by the ten largest.

Notes on this clonotype: Its antigen remains undetermined. The sample holds no much larger clone one base away, and base qualities are not on file.

V is clipped by 3 bases and J by 5 bases, and the sequence between their germline boundaries is 15 bases long. The CDR3 runs 15 residues from the cysteine to the phenylalanine. Only the CDR3 region is kept as DNA, spanning 45 bases read in frame from base 1. Via the germline V gene, CDR1 is MDHEN and CDR2 SYDVKM. High-throughput TCR beta sequencing profiled peripheral blood CD8+ and CD4+ T cells from healthy donors, Susac syndrome patients and multiple sclerosis patients. Healthy donors were age- and sex-matched controls. Bulk CD8+ and CD4+ T cells were purified by magnetic negative isolation, whereas CD8+ TEMRA cells were enriched by FACS. Blood was collected in EDTA tubes and processed within 24 hours, with PBMCs isolated through density gradient centrifugation. PBMCs destined for TCR sequencing were cryopreserved in liquid nitrogen and later thawed in a 37 °C water bath. A purity of at least 90% was achieved for sorted or isolated CD4+, CD8+ and CD8+ TEMRA cells.

The receptor chain draws on TRBV28 and TRBJ2-3; the D match is possibly TRBD1 or TRBD2, with 6 bases aligned in each. Source material: CD4+ T cells from PBMCs. This TCR derives from a human donor in good health. The DNA is TGTGCCAGCAGTTTGAGGGGGGCCGGGGGAGATACGCAGTATTTT. This gives the protein CASSLRGAGGDTQYF.